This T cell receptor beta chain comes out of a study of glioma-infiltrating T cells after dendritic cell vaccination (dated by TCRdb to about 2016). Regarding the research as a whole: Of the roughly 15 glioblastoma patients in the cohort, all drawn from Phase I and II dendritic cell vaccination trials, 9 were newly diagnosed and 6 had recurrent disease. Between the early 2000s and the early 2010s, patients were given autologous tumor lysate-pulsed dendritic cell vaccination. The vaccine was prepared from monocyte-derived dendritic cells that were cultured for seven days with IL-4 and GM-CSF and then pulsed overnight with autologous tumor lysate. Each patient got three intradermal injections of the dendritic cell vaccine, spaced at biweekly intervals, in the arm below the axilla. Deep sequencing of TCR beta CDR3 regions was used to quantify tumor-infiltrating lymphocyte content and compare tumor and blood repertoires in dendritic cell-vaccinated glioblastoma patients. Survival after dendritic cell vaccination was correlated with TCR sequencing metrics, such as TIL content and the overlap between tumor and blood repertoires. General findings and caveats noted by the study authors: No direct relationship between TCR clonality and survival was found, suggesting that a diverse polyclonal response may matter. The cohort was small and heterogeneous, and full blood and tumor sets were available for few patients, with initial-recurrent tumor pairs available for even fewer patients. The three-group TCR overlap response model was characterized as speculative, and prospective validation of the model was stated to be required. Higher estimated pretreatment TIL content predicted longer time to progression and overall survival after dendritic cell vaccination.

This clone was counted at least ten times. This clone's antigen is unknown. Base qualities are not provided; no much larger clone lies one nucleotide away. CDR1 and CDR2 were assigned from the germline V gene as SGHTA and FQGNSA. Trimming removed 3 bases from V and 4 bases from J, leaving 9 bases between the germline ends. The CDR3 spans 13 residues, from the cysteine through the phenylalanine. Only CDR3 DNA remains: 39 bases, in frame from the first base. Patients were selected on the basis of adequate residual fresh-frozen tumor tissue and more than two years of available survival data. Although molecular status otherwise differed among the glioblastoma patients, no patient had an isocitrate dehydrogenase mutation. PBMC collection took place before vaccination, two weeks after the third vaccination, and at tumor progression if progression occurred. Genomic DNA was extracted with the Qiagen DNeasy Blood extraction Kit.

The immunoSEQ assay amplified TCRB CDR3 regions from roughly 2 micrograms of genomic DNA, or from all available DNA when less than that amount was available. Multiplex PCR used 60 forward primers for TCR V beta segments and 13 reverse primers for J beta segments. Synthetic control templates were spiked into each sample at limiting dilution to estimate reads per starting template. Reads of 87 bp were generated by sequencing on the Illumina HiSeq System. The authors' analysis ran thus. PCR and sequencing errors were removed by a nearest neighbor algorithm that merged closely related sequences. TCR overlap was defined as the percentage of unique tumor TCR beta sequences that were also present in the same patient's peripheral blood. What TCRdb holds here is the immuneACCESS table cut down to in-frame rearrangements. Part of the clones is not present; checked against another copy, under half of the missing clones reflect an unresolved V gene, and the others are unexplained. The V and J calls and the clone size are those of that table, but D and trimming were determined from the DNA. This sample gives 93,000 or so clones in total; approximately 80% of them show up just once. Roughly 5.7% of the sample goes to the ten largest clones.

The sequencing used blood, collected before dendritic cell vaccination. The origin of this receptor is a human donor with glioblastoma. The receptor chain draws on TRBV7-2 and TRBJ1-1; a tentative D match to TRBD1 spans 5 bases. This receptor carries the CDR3 CASSFGGVTEAFF. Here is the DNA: TGTGCCAGCAGCTTCGGGGGGGTCACTGAAGCTTTCTTT.